This passage covers 20 T cell receptor beta chains from one sample sequenced in a study of T cells in Graves' hyperthyroidism and ophthalmopathy. The source material, RNA transcripts, was used to amplify TCR beta CDR3 regions. Using the HTBI primer set, a first-round RT-PCR was run on the TCR CDR3. TCRdb re-called the multiplex PCR reads through MiXCR, storing one row per CDR3 protein. The profile shows approximately 400,000 distinct CDR3 sequences, more than 20% of them singletons. Material: blood. Every receptor here comes from a man aged 50 or older with Graves' hyperthyroidism.

Comment on this clonotype: This may be a read error, as it is one base from a much larger clone. The V call is TRBV7-2, the J call TRBJ2-5; TRBD2 aligns across 13 bases. With V trimmed by 4 bases and J by 5 bases, 7 bases remained unmatched. The CDR3 is 16 amino acids. Per the germline V gene, CDR1 is SGHTA and CDR2 is FQGNSA. CDR3: CASSSQVTSGRETQYF. CDR3 nucleotide sequence: TGTGCCAGCAGCTCCCAAGTGACTAGCGGGAGGGAGACCCAGTACTTC.

The rearrangement links TRBV20-1 to TRBJ1-1, with TRBD1 matching 7 bases. With V trimmed by 1 base and J by 7 bases, 12 bases remained unmatched. Germline assignment: CDR1 DFQATT and CDR2 SNEGSKA (reference sequence). The CDR3 covers 15 residues. CDR3 DNA sequence: TGCAGTGCTAGAGGAGGTGAGGGGGCGTTTGATGAAGCTTTCTTT. It encodes CSARGGEGAFDEAFF.

This chain uses TRBV7-9 with TRBJ2-5, with 8 bases aligning to TRBD1. Germline trimming cut 2 bases from V and 4 bases from J; bases unmatched to any gene: 9. The length of the CDR3 is 16 residues. Germline V CDR1 and CDR2: SEHNR, FQNEAQ (reference sequence). CDR3 sequence: CASSLYETGVGETQYF. In DNA, the CDR3 is TGTGCCAGCAGCTTATATGAGACAGGGGTAGGAGAGACCCAGTACTTC.

Notes on this clonotype: At one of its ends the junction is not consistent with the germline gene, which may arise from a read error. The V call is TRBV20-1, the J call TRBJ1-5, with D unclear. The CDR3 sequence is 15 residues long. From germline, CDR1 is DFQATT and CDR2 SNEGSKA (reference sequence). The CDR3 bases are TGCAGTGCTAGTATGCGTCAGGTGACGAATCAGCTCCAGCATTTT. Its translation is CSASMRQVTNQLQHF.

The chain recombines TRBV19 with TRBJ2-1; no clear D gene. Trimming removed 10 bases at V and 3 bases at J, with 16 bases between. Per germline, CDR1 LNHDA and CDR2 SQIVND (reference sequence). The CDR3 covers 14 residues. CDR3: CATSTGSLYNEQFF. Here the CDR3 DNA reads TGTGCCACATCTACTGGTAGTCTCTACAATGAGCAGTTCTTC.

The rearrangement uses TRBV19 and TRBJ2-7; 10 bases are a match to TRBD2. The germline CDR1 and CDR2 sequences are LNHDA and SQIVND (reference sequence). CDR3 length equals 15 residues. J lost 4 bases, V lost 1 base, and 4 bases had no gene match. The CDR3 bases are TGTGCCAGTAGTATAGTGTCTAGCGGGAGTTACGAGCAGTACTTC. Translated, it gives CASSIVSSGSYEQYF.

This clonotype was seen more than once but under ten times. The chain has TRBV9 and TRBJ1-2, with 10 bases fitting TRBD1. Losses at the gene ends were 4 bases for V and 8 bases for J; bases not matched to a gene: 14. The CDR3 loop spans 16 amino acids. Germline CDR1 and CDR2: SGDLS and YYNGEE. For the CDR3, the DNA is TGTGCCAGCAGCTCACAACCGGGACAGGGGATCCACGGCTACACCTTC. This sequence encodes CASSSQPGQGIHGYTF. Full variable domain (missing parts from reference TRBV9 and TRBJ1-2): DSGVTQTPKHLITATGQRVTLRCSPRSGDLSVYWYQQSLDQGLQFLIQYYNGEERAKGNILERFSAQQFPDLHSELNLSSLELGDSALYFCASSSQPGQGIHGYTFGSGTRLTVV.

This clonotype has just a few counts. The rearrangement uses TRBV11-2 and TRBJ2-2, with TRBD1 matching 7 bases. V lost 5 bases, J lost 2 bases, and 5 bases stayed unmatched. This CDR3 comprises 15 residues. Germline CDR1 SGHAT, CDR2 FQNNGV. The CDR3 bases are TGTGCCAGCAGCATGGGACAGCAAAACACCGGGGAGCTGTTTTTT. Protein: CASSMGQQNTGELFF.

This clonotype was observed a single time. The rearrangement joins TRBV6-1 to TRBJ1-3; the match to TRBD1 covers 7 bases. The germline V gene has CDR1 MNHNS and CDR2 SASEGT. With 0 bases clipped from V and 1 base from J, the junction kept 3 bases outside the gene matches. The CDR3 length is 16 residues. The CDR3 coding sequence is TGTGCCAGCAGTGAAGCGGAGACAGGGTCTGGAAACACCATATATTTT. It translates to CASSEAETGSGNTIYF.

This clonotype was seen once. Compared with germline, one end of the junction differs, possibly owing to a read error. The chain carries TRBV6-5 and TRBJ2-7, with D unresolved. Germline V lookup: CDR1 MNHEY, CDR2 SVGAGI. The CDR3 covers 12 residues. Here the CDR3 DNA reads TGTGCCAGCGGTTACAAGGCCTACGAGCAGTACTTC. This gives the protein CASGYKAYEQYF.

This clonotype was seen only a few times. The J gene is TRBJ2-2, the V gene TRBV2; 7 nucleotides line up with TRBD2. Germline CDR1 reads SNHLY; CDR2 reads FYNNEI. Trimming removed 9 bases from V and 1 base from J; junction bases left unmatched: 5. This CDR3 is 14 amino acids long. The CDR3 loop reads CASAGVRNTGELFF. The DNA for the CDR3 is TGTGCCAGTGCGGGGGTCAGGAACACCGGGGAGCTGTTTTTT.

This clonotype was detected ten times or more. The rearrangement joins TRBV27 to TRBJ2-7, with 9 bases lining up with TRBD1. This CDR3 comprises 15 residues. J was trimmed by 6 bases and V by 5 bases; bases with no gene match: 11. CDR1 is MNHEY and CDR2 is SMNVEV in the germline V gene (reference sequence). The CDR3 sequence is CASSREGGTGIEQYF. CDR3 nucleotide sequence: TGTGCCAGCAGTCGTGAGGGGGGGACAGGGATCGAGCAGTACTTC.

This clonotype showed up many times. The chain combines TRBV6-1 with TRBJ1-1; D is unclear. This CDR3 is 12 amino acids long. The germline CDR1 and CDR2 sequences are MNHNS and SASEGT. V lost 7 bases, J lost 1 base, and 7 bases lay in between. Here the CDR3 DNA reads TGTGCCAGCATAGGGTGGAACACTGAAGCTTTCTTT. Translation gives CASIGWNTEAFF.

The CDR3 DNA is TGCGCCAGCAGCGGAAGTACGAGCCCTGGAAACACCATATATTTT. Translation gives CASSGSTSPGNTIYF. The gene calls are TRBV5-1 and TRBJ1-3; D gene unclear. Germline assignment: CDR1 SGHRS and CDR2 YFSETQ. V lost 4 bases, J lost 2 bases, and 13 bases lay in between. The CDR3 contains 15 residues. The full variable domain, its missing parts supplied by reference TRBV5-1 and TRBJ1-3, is KAGVTQTPRYLIKTRGQQVTLSCSPISGHRSVSWYQQTPGQGLQFLFEYFSETQRNKGNFPGRFSGRQFSNSRSEMNVSTLELGDSALYLCASSGSTSPGNTIYFGEGSWLTVV.

The chain is built from TRBV15 and TRBJ2-5; a weak D match, TRBD1 (5 bases). Trimming removed 2 bases from V and 2 bases from J, with 9 bases in between. CDR3 length equals 14 residues. Germline CDR1 reads LNHNV; CDR2 reads YYDKDF (reference sequence). CDR3 sequence reads: CATSRPDSQETQYF. CDR3 sequence (DNA): TGTGCCACCAGCAGACCCGACAGTCAAGAGACCCAGTACTTC.

This clonotype came up many times. The chain links TRBV7-9 to TRBJ2-3; 7 bases fit TRBD2. This CDR3 spans 15 amino acids. The V and J ends lost 3 bases and 0 bases, in that order; junction bases with no gene match: 3. Per germline, CDR1 SEHNR and CDR2 FQNEAQ (reference sequence). Here the CDR3 reads CASSFGGSSTDTQYF. CDR3 sequence (DNA): TGTGCCAGCAGCTTTGGCGGGAGTAGCACAGATACGCAGTATTTT. The entire variable domain, with the rest obtained from reference TRBV7-9 and TRBJ2-3, is as follows: DTGVSQNPRHKITKRGQNVTFRCDPISEHNRLYWYRQTLGQGPEFLTYFQNEAQLEKSRLLSDRFSAERPKGSFSTLEIQRTEQGDSAMYLCASSFGGSSTDTQYFGPGTRLTVL.

The table lists this clonotype with a few counts. V is TRBV7-2 and J is TRBJ2-7; 7 bases align to TRBD1. This CDR3 comprises 14 residues. Germline values: CDR1 SGHTA, CDR2 FQGNSA. Trimming cost V 1 base and J 7 bases; bases outside gene matches: 7. The chain's CDR3 is CASSLDSTGWEQYF. In DNA form, the CDR3 reads TGTGCCAGCAGCTTAGATTCGACAGGGTGGGAGCAGTACTTC.

This clonotype was seen only a few times. This chain uses TRBV20-1 with TRBJ2-7, with 9 bases lining up with TRBD2. CDR3 length equals 16 residues. Germline V CDR1 and CDR2: DFQATT, SNEGSKA (reference sequence). V dropped 3 bases and J dropped 7; count of bases not matched to a gene: 16. CDR3 sequence: CSARELLAGVWGEQYF. The CDR3 DNA is TGCAGTGCTAGGGAGCTGTTAGCGGGAGTGTGGGGGGAGCAGTACTTC.

CDR3 loop: CASNPGTGGNTIYF. Here the CDR3 DNA reads TGTGCCAGCAACCCCGGGACAGGGGGAAACACCATATATTTT. The chain is built from TRBV6-1 and TRBJ1-3; the match to TRBD1 covers 9 bases. There are 14 residues in the CDR3. Per germline, CDR1 MNHNS and CDR2 SASEGT. With 7 bases clipped from V and 4 bases from J, the junction kept 5 bases outside the gene matches.

The chain is built from TRBV10-1 and TRBJ1-1, with D possibly matching TRBD1 (6 bases). CDR3 length: 13 residues. Germline values: CDR1 WNHNN, CDR2 SYGVQD (reference sequence). The V end lost 3 bases, the J end lost 7 bases, and 12 bases lay between the germline ends. The CDR3 region has the DNA TGCGCCAGCAGTGATGGGACACGGCGTGAAGCTTTCTTT. This codes for CASSDGTRREAFF.